These T cell receptor beta chains were read from a single sample in a study of blood T cells in healthy people across ages. A single record per CDR3 protein comes from TCRdb applying MiXCR to the 5' RACE reads. The sample includes more than 650,000 distinct CDR3 sequences, roughly 24% of them seen just once. Separately, the same data were catalogued under a study of T cells of mothers and their children.

Material for sequencing was blood. These TCRs come from a boy aged 5-17 years in good health. The conserved cysteine and the conserved F or W are not part of the CDR3 here.

V gene	J gene	CDR3 length	CDR3 protein
TRBV28	TRBJ1-1	12	ASSPDRWGTEAF
TRBV5-1	TRBJ1-2	13	ASSLEEPTFYGYT
TRBV3-1	TRBJ2-5	14	ASSLRTGGGRETRY
TRBV7-8	TRBJ2-5	13	ASSLGGDLEETQY
TRBV7-9	TRBJ2-1	8	ASSGGEQF
TRBV29-1	TRBJ1-4	12	SVASGATNEKLF
TRBV5-1	TRBJ1-1	13	ASSLLGAGNTEAF
TRBV5-1	TRBJ2-7	12	ASSGTGRVYEQY
TRBV20-1	TRBJ2-5	13	SAPGLAGFGETQY
TRBV6-2/TRBV6-3	TRBJ2-1	13	ASSKEGLAGPEQF
TRBV12-5	-	11	ASTPDRGNEQF
TRBV3-1	-	12	ASSPSSIAYEQY
TRBV2	TRBJ1-1	12	ASNPQGGFAEAF
TRBV7-6	TRBJ2-5	12	ASSSERGRGTQY
TRBV10-3	TRBJ1-4	11	AISPGPGEKLF
TRBV5-1	TRBJ2-7	11	ASTLRGGYEQY
TRBV4-1	TRBJ2-3	13	ASSHPPARGDTQY
TRBV20-1	TRBJ1-6	14	SATNRGQSYNSPLH
TRBV19	TRBJ2-5	12	ASSGQLGGETQY
TRBV12-3/TRBV12-4	TRBJ2-5	10	ASSYWRAPPY
TRBV20-1	TRBJ2-7	11	SARGGLPYEQY
TRBV12-3/TRBV12-4	-	11	ASRSGGRNEQY
TRBV12-3/TRBV12-4	TRBJ2-7	12	ASSQEGHFYEQY
TRBV2	TRBJ2-2	13	ASRPAGGPGGELF
TRBV6-1	TRBJ2-1	13	ASSGLAGVNGEQF
TRBV6-1	TRBJ2-1	14	ASSDSGGSSYNEQF
TRBV5-1	TRBJ2-7	13	ASSLYGTGQYEQY
TRBV20-1	TRBJ1-2	11	SAIKGERYGYT
TRBV12-3/TRBV12-4	TRBJ2-3	12	ASAKAPRKDTQY
TRBV6-5	TRBJ1-2	14	ATAFGQGGTRGGYT
TRBV12-3/TRBV12-4	TRBJ1-2	10	ASSFTYYGYT
TRBV29-1	TRBJ2-6	12	SARVSAGANVLT
TRBV5-1	TRBJ2-5	12	ASSFWTGEETQY
TRBV24-1	TRBJ2-3	11	ATSDLRTDTQY
TRBV3-1	TRBJ2-1	14	ASSPQRGSSYNEQF
TRBV28	TRBJ1-1	12	ASSFLGKYTEAF
TRBV30	TRBJ2-5	10	AWRYYGNEPF
TRBV5-1	TRBJ2-1	12	ASTFSGGEGEQF
TRBV29-1	TRBJ1-3	13	SVEGDGTGGNTIY
TRBV12-3/TRBV12-4	TRBJ1-2	11	ASRRGDRGGYT
TRBV27	TRBJ2-1	13	ASSLWDGPYNEQF
TRBV6-2/TRBV6-3	TRBJ1-1	10	ASSRAGTETF
TRBV29-1	TRBJ2-3	11	SVVMRDADTQY
TRBV6-1	TRBJ1-1	13	ASSEILGMNTEAF
TRBV20-1	TRBJ1-1	12	SALQGIWNTEAF
TRBV11-3	TRBJ1-4	13	ASSLLTGEEEKLF
TRBV5-4	TRBJ1-1	12	ASSLTQGDTEAF
TRBV4-1	TRBJ1-6	13	ASSQETLYNSPLH
TRBV5-5	-	13	ASSSDTPGRIEQY
TRBV7-9	TRBJ2-5	14	ASSLSDGSRQETQY
TRBV6-2/TRBV6-3	TRBJ2-5	11	ASSYTGKETQY
TRBV7-2	TRBJ2-3	16	ASSLVGLAASSTDTQY
TRBV5-5	TRBJ1-1	13	ASSLAGYVNTEAF
TRBV28	TRBJ2-7	12	ASSFGRQPYEQY
TRBV20-1	TRBJ1-5	12	SAGGSNSNQPQH
TRBV11-2	TRBJ1-1	12	ASSLFVDGTEAF
TRBV27	TRBJ1-4	13	ASSPQTGGGEKLF
TRBV29-1	TRBJ2-6	14	SVEGTEVSGANVLT
TRBV7-2	TRBJ2-5	11	ASSSPPYGTQY